The rows below give T cell receptor beta chains drawn from one sample of a study of regulatory T cells in long-lasting Graves disease. MiXCR, applied by TCRdb to the multiplex PCR reads, yields one record per CDR3 protein. The sample contains about 400,000 distinct CDR3 sequences, more than 20% of which appear only once. The sequencing used peripheral blood mononuclear cells (PBMCs), collected when the disease was refractory, from a patient treated with antithyroid drugs. All receptors derive from a female donor with Graves disease. Both conserved end residues are trimmed from each CDR3.

v_gene: TRBV7-9; len: 10; CDR3aa: ASSVAMGLQY
v_gene: TRBV27; len: 15; CDR3aa: AGQSRDRGRGDTEAF
v_gene: TRBV7-9; len: 10; CDR3aa: ASSPGANPQY
v_gene: TRBV6-1; len: 14; CDR3aa: ASRPGTGVFNYEQY
v_gene: TRBV20-1; len: 11; CDR3aa: SARTRGTYEQY
v_gene: TRBV5-8; len: 14; CDR3aa: ASSSGQGVSSETQY
v_gene: TRBV19; len: 13; CDR3aa: ASIKREGLNQPQH
v_gene: TRBV6-1; len: 10; CDR3aa: ASSTYRYEQY
v_gene: TRBV27; len: 13; CDR3aa: ASRRPGLAGHEQY
v_gene: TRBV3-1; len: 14; CDR3aa: ASSQDPGGLSYGYT
v_gene: TRBV2; len: 17; CDR3aa: ASSESPLEVRKNTGELF
v_gene: TRBV7-2; len: 11; CDR3aa: ASSFSGKETQY
v_gene: TRBV7-2; len: 14; CDR3aa: ASSLAFPPTYNEQF
v_gene: TRBV6-1; len: 11; CDR3aa: ASNGQANQPQH
v_gene: TRBV20-1; len: 11; CDR3aa: SARDFSEETQY
v_gene: TRBV2; len: 12; CDR3aa: ASSEVLAAYEQY
v_gene: TRBV10-3; len: 10; CDR3aa: AIRSSDEKLF
v_gene: TRBV3-1; len: 15; CDR3aa: ASSQDLHGPANTEAF
v_gene: TRBV19; len: 12; CDR3aa: ASSISIVKNIQY
v_gene: TRBV29-1; len: 14; CDR3aa: SVEEGENPNTGELF
v_gene: TRBV7-9; len: 12; CDR3aa: ASSYRDSYNEQF
v_gene: TRBV29-1; len: 11; CDR3aa: SVEETGGTEAF
v_gene: TRBV12-3/TRBV12-4; len: 12; CDR3aa: ASSWTSPDNEQF